The 3 T cell receptor beta chains below were found in one sample sequenced in a study of TIL therapy for anti-PD-1-resistant metastatic lung cancer. This was the immunoSEQ v3 assay. Using immunoSEQ multiplex PCR, the repertoire was profiled, and TCRdb retains in-frame clones only, with some absent. The sample includes approximately 27,000 clones, around 77% of them seen just once. Time point: pre-treatment sample, taken before nivolumab and TIL therapy. The tumor samples were excised metastases, mostly pleural nodules or supraclavicular lymph nodes. Sequenced here: tumor tissue, sampled at baseline. All receptors come from a person aged 25 to 85 with non-small cell lung cancer.

This clone is categorized as medium-sized. The chain links TRBV7-9 to TRBJ1-4, with 8 bases fitting TRBD1. V gave up 2 bases and J gave up 8 bases; unmatched junction bases: 4. Germline-derived CDR1 and CDR2 are SEHNR and FQNEAQ (reference sequence). The CDR3 is 14 residues long. The CDR3: CASSLHRGAEKLFF. The CDR3 DNA sequence: TGTGCCAGCAGCTTACACAGGGGGGCAGAAAAACTGTTTTTT.

This clone was seen a handful of times. The chain employs TRBV13 and TRBJ2-7; 7 bases fit TRBD1. The CDR3 totals 13 residues. Germline-derived CDR1 and CDR2 are PRHDT and FYEKMQ (reference sequence). V dropped 4 bases and J dropped 9; count of bases not matched to a gene: 9. The CDR3, as DNA: TGTGCCAGCAGCTCTCGTAACAGGGGATTGCAGTACTTC. As protein: CASSSRNRGLQYF.

For this clone: A much bigger clone sits one base away, suggesting this may be a read error. The rearrangement joins TRBV7-6 to TRBJ1-1; D gene uncertain. Germline V lookup: CDR1 SGHVS, CDR2 FNYEAQ. The CDR3 is made up of 13 amino acids. Trimming took 7 bases from V and 0 from J, leaving 9 bases between them. CDR3 protein: CASNFGLNTEAFF. The CDR3 coding sequence is TGTGCCAGCAACTTCGGACTGAACACTGAAGCTTTCTTT.